One TCR beta chain is described in this entry. Its antigen is not yet known. Per-base quality was not reported, and no clone a single base away is much larger than it. The donors were healthy, HIV-negative adults with no recently reported acute infections or vaccinations. Every donor was a Caucasian adult living in Nashville, Tennessee, USA. Magnetic negative selection was used to enrich CD4+ T cells, after which naive cells were positively selected on CD45RA and the negative fraction became the memory subset. After blood collection by leukapheresis, PBMCs were isolated using Ficoll-Histopaque density gradient centrifugation and then cryopreserved in the vapor phase of liquid nitrogen. Analytical flow cytometry was used to check the purity and quantity of every magnetically sorted T cell population. Genomic DNA was isolated from every sorted fraction and measured by UV absorbance on a Nanodrop 2000c.

The source of the sample is a study of shared clonotypes between healthy human individuals (dated by TCRdb to about 2020). Regarding the research as a whole: The cohort included a few men and a couple of women between 18 and 49 years of age. For each donor, CD4 naive and CD4 memory were each given three plates, CD8 naive was given two plates, and CD8 memory was given one plate. To estimate repertoire size and how much clonotypes are shared between individuals, the study performed deep sequencing of blood TCR repertoires from a few healthy adults. To increase sequencing depth and limit assay-specific biases, TCR repertoire library preparation and sequencing were carried out by different laboratories using diverse techniques. Between about 0.85 and 8.9 billion PBMCs per donor were obtained by leukapheresis. Broad study findings and their caveats: Even with the large sequencing depth, rarefaction of the sorted-subset datasets indicated that sequencing was incomplete. Based on pairwise subsampling, the degree of clonotype sharing among donors was expected to be affected by sequencing depth. Sampling was limited to blood, and TCR repertoires in tissue likely differ from TCR repertoires in blood. Higher generation probabilities were observed for clonotypes shared by all four sorted-subset donors than for non-shared clonotypes. Naive subsets generally had larger estimated clonotype richness than memory subsets. About 4.5% of naive CD4, roughly 3.6% of naive CD8, approximately 2% of memory CD4, and roughly 0.4% of memory CD8 clonotypes were shared across a handful of donors. Because the study included a small number of donors, the genetic and exposure-history diversity represented was limited.

V and J are trimmed by 8 bases and 0 bases, and the gene matches miss 6 bases of the junction. Including the terminal cysteine and phenylalanine, the CDR3 comprises 15 residues. Just the 45-base CDR3 DNA is kept, in frame starting at base 1. Sequences KGHSH (CDR1) and LQKENI (CDR2) are obtained from the germline V gene. TCR CDR3 regions were amplified from genomic DNA by multiplex PCR using the deep immunoSEQ assay. Extracted genomic DNA from each cell subset was spread evenly across all wells of several immunoSEQ 96-well plates, with each plate serving as a replicate. For sorted subsets, around 0.2 ug genomic DNA, equal to some 30,000 T cell genomes, was loaded into each replicate PCR. Purified libraries were quantified with a Qubit 3.0 fluorometer, sized on a Bioanalyzer 2100, and re-quantified with the KAPA Library Quantification kit. A separate single-read 150-cycle Illumina NextSeq 550 flow cell was used to sequence each immunoSEQ 96-well plate. Under the source paper's analysis protocol: Because the immunoSEQ output included only junctional sequences and no quality scores, the filtering could not be the same as the filtering used for full-length reads. Sequences were annotated with PyIR, a Python wrapper for IgBLAST v1.9, using IMGT germline references to assign V/J genes and CDR3. Reads were filtered out if the reads had weak V/J assignments (E-value above 1e-6), no CDR3, stop codons, out-of-frame junctions, or ambiguous translated residues. A V3J clonotype was defined by an identical inferred V gene, J gene, and CDR3 amino acid sequence. Percentage overlap between repertoires was computed as shared unique clonotypes divided by the size of the smaller repertoire. Repertoire richness was assessed with RTK rarefaction, the Chao1 estimator, and Recon v2.1 estimates of unobserved clonotypes. For all TCRbeta clonotypes obtained by the gDNA method from several donors, generation probabilities were computed with OLGA. TCRdb re-hosts the immuneACCESS table, in-frame sequences only. Its copies lack some clones; in the studies checked, an unresolved V gene accounts for under half of them, and the cause for the rest is not known. V, J and clone size derive from that table, while D and trimming were established from the DNA sequence. The sample contains approximately 1.5 million clones, approximately 98.5% of them found a single time. The biggest ten clones account for around 0.33% of the sample.

The specimen was naive CD4+ T cells sorted from blood. The sample's cell subset or site, from its label and the paper: CD45RA+ positively selected. The rearranged chain carries TRBV18 and TRBJ1-4, with 7 bases matching TRBD1. The origin of this receptor is a man aged 30-40 years in good health. The sequence in DNA is TGTGCCAGCATCCGACAGGGAGCAACTAATGAAAAACTGTTTTTT. This codes for CASIRQGATNEKLFF.